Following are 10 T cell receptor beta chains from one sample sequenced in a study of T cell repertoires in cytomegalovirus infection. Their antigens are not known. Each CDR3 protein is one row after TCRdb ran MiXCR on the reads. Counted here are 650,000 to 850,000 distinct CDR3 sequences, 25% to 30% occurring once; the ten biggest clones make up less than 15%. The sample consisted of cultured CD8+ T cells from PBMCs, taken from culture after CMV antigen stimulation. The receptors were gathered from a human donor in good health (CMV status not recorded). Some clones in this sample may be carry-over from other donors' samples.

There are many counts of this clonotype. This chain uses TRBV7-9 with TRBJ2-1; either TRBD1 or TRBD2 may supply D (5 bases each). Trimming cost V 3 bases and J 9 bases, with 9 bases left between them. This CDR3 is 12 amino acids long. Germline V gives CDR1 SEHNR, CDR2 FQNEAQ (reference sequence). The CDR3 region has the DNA TGTGCCAGCAGCTTGGGACCGCGTGAGCAGTTCTTC. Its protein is CASSLGPREQFF. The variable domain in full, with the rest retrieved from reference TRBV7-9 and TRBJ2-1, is DTGVSQNPRHKITKRGQNVTFRCDPISEHNRLYWYRQTLGQGPEFLTYFQNEAQLEKSRLLSDRFSAERPKGSFSTLEIQRTEQGDSAMYLCASSLGPREQFFGPGTRLTVL.

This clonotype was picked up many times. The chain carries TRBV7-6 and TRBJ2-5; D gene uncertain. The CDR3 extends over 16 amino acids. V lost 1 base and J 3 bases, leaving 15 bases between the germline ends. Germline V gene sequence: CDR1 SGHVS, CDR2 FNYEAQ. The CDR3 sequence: CASSLGVSGLKETQYF. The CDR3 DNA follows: TGTGCCAGCAGCTTAGGAGTGTCCGGGTTGAAAGAGACCCAGTACTTC.

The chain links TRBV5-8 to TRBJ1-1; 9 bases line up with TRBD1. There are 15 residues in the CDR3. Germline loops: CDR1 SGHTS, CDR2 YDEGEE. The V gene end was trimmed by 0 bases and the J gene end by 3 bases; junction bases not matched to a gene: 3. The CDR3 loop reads CASSLEQGAHTEAFF. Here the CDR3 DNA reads TGTGCCAGCAGCTTGGAACAGGGGGCTCACACTGAAGCTTTCTTT.

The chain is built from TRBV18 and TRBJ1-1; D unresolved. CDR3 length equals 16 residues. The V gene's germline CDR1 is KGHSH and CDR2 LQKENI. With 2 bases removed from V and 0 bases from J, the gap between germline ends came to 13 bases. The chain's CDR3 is CASSPVTEYMNTEAFF. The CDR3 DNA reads TGTGCCAGCTCACCAGTCACAGAGTATATGAACACTGAAGCTTTCTTT.

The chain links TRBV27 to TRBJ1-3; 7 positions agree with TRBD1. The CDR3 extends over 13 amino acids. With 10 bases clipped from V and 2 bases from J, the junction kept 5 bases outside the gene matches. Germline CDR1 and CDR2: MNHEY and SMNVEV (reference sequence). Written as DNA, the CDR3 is TGTGCCACTCGACAGGGTCCTGGAAACACCATATATTTT. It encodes CATRQGPGNTIYF.

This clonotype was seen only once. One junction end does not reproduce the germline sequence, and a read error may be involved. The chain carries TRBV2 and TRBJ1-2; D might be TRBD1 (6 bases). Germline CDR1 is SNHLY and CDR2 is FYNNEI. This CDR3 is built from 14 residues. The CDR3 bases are TGTGCCAGGATATTACAGGGAGCTAACTATGGCAACACCTTC. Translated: CARILQGANYGNTF.

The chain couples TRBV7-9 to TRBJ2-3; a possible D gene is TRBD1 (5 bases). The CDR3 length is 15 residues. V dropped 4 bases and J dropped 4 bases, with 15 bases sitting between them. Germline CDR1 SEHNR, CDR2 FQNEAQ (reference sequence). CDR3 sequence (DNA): TGTGCCAGCAGCTCACCGGTGATAGGGGCAGATACGCAGTATTTT. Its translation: CASSSPVIGADTQYF.

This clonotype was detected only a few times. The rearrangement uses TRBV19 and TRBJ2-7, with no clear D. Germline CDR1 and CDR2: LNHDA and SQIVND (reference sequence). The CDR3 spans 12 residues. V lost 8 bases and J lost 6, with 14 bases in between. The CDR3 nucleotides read TGTGCCAGTGGGTTCGAGGTTTCCGAGCAGTACGTC. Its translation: CASGFEVSEQYV.

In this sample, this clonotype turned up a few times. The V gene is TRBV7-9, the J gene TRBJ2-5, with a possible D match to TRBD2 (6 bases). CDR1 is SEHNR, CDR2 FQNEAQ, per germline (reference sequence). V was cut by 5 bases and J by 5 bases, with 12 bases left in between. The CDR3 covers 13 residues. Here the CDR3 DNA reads TGTGCCAGCAGCCGCGGGGAGGATGAGACCCAGTACTTC. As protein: CASSRGEDETQYF.

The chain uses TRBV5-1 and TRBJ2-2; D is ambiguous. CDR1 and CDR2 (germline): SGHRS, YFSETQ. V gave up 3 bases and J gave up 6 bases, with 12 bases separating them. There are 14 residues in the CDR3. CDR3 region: CASSSPEAAGELFF. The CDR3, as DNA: TGCGCCAGCAGCTCCCCCGAGGCGGCCGGGGAGCTGTTTTTT.